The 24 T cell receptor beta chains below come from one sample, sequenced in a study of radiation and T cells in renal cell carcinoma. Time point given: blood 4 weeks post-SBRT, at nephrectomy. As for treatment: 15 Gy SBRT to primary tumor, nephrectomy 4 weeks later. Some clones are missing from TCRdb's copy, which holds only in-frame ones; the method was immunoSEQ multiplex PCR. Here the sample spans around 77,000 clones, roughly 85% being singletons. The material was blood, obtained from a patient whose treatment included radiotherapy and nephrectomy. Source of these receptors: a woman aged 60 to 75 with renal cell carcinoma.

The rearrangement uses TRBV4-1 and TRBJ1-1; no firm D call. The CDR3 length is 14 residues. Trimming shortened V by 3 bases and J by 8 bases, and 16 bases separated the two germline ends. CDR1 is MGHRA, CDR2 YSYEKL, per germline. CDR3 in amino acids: CASSQIRPLGEAFF. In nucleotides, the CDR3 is TGCGCCAGCAGCCAGATCCGCCCCCTCGGGGAAGCTTTCTTT.

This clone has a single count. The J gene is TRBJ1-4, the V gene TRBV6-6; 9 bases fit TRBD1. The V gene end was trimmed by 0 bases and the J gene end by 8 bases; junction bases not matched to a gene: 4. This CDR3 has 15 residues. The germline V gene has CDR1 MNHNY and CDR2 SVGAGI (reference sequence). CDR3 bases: TGTGCCAGCAGTTACTCCGGGACAGGGTGGGAAAAACTGTTTTTT. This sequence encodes CASSYSGTGWEKLFF.

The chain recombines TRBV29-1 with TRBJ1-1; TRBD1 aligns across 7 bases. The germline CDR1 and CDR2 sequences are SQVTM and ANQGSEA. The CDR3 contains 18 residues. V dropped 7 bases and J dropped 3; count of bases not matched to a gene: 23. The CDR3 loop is CSDLPALQGFGGYTEAFF. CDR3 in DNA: TGCAGCGACCTCCCGGCCTTACAGGGGTTCGGGGGATACACTGAAGCTTTCTTT.

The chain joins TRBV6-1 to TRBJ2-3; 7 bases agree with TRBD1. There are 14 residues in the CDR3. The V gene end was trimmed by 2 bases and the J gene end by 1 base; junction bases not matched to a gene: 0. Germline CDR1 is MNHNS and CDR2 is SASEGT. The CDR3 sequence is CASSEQGGTDTQYF. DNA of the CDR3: TGTGCCAGCAGTGAACAGGGGGGCACAGATACGCAGTATTTT.

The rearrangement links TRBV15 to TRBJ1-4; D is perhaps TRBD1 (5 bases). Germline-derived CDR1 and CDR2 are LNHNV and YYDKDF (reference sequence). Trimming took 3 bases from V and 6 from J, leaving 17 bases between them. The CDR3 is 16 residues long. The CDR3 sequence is CATSRASGGYDEKLFF. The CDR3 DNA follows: TGTGCCACCAGCAGGGCCTCCGGGGGGTATGATGAAAAACTGTTTTTT.

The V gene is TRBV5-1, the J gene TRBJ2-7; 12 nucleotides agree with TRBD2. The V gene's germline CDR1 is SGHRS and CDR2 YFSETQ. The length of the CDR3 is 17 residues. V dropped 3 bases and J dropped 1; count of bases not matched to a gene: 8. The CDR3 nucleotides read TGCGCCAGCAGCTCGGCTACTAGCGGGGGGCTATCCTACGAGCAGTACTTC. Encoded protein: CASSSATSGGLSYEQYF.

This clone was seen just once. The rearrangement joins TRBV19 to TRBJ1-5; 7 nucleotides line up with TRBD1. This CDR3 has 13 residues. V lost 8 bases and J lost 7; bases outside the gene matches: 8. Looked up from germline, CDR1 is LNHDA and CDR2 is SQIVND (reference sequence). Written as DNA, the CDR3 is TGTGCCAGTTGCAGAGACAGGGACCAGCCCCAGCATTTT. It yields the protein CASCRDRDQPQHF.

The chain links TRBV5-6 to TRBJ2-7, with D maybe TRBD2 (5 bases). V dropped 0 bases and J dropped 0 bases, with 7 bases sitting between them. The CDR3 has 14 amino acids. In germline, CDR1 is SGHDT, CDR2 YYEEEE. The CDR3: CASSLGGSSYEQYF. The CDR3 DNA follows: TGTGCCAGCAGCTTGGGAGGGAGCTCCTACGAGCAGTACTTC.

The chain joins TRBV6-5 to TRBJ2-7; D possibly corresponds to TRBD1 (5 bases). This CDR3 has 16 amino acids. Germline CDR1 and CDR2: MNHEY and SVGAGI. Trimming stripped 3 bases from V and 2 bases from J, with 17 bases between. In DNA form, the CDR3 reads TGTGCCAGCAGTTATGATGGGGCTTTAAGGCCCTACGAGCAGTACTTC. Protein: CASSYDGALRPYEQYF.

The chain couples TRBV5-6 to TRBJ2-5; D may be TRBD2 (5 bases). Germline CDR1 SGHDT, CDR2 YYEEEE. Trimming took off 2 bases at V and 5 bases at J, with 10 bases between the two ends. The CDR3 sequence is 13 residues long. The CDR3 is CASSFGIVETQYF. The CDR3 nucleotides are TGTGCCAGCAGCTTCGGGATTGTGGAGACCCAGTACTTC.

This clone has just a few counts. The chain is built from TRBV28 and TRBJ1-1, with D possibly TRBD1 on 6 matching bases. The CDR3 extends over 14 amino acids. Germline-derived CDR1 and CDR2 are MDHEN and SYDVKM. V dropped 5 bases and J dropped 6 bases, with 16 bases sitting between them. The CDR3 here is CASSLQGGVPEAFF. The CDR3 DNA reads TGTGCCAGCAGTCTACAGGGTGGGGTCCCTGAAGCTTTCTTT.

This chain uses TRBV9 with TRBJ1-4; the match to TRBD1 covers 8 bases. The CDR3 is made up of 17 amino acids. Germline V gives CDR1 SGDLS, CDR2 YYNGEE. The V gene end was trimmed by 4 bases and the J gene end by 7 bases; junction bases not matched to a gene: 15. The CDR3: CASSPNIRQGRGEKLFF. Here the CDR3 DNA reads TGTGCCAGCAGCCCTAATATTCGACAGGGGCGCGGTGAAAAACTGTTTTTT.

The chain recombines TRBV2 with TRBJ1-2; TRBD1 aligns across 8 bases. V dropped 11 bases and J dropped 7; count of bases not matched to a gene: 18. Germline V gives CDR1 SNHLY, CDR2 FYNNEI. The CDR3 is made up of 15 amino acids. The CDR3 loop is CARRPGGQGAGGYTF. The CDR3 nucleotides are TGTGCCCGCCGACCAGGAGGGCAGGGGGCTGGTGGCTACACCTTC.

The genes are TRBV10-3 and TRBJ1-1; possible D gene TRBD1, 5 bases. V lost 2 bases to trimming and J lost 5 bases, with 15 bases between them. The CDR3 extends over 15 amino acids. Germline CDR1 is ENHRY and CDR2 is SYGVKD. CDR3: CAISERHQGGTEAFF. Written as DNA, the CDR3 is TGTGCCATCAGTGAGCGACACCAGGGTGGAACTGAAGCTTTCTTT.

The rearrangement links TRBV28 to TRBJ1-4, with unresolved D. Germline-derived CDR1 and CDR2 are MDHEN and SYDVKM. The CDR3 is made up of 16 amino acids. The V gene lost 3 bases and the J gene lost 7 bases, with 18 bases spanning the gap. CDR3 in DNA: TGTGCCAGCAGTTTGAGGTCAGGATTTGGTAGTGAAAAACTGTTTTTT. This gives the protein CASSLRSGFGSEKLFF.

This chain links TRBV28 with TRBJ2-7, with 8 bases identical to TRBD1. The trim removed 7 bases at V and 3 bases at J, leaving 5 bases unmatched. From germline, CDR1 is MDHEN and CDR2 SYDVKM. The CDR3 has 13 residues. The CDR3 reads CASIRQGIYEQYF. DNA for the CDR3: TGTGCCAGCATCCGACAGGGGATCTACGAGCAGTACTTC.

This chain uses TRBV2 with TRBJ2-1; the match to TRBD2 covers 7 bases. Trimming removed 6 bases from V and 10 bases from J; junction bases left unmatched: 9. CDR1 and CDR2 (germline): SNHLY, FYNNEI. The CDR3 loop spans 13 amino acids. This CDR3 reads CASSGDYRGEQFF. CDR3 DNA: TGTGCCAGCAGCGGGGACTACCGGGGAGAGCAGTTCTTC.

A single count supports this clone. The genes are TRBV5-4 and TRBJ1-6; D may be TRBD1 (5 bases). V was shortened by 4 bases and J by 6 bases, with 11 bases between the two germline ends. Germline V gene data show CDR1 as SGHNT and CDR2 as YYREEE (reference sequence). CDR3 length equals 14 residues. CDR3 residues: CASSQGGSNSPLHF. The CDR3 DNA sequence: TGTGCCAGCAGCCAGGGCGGGAGTAATTCACCCCTCCACTTT.

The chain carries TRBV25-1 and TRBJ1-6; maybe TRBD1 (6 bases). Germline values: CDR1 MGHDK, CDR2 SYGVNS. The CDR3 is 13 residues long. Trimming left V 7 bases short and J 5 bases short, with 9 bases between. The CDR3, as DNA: TGTGCCAGCATGACAGGAAATAATTCACCCCTCCACTTT. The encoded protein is CASMTGNNSPLHF.

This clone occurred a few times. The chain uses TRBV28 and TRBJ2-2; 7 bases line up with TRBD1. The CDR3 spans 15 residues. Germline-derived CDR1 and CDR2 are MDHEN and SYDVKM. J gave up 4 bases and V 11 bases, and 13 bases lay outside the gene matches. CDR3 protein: CAGGTGTVSTGELFF. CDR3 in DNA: TGTGCCGGTGGAACCGGGACAGTCAGCACCGGGGAGCTGTTTTTT.

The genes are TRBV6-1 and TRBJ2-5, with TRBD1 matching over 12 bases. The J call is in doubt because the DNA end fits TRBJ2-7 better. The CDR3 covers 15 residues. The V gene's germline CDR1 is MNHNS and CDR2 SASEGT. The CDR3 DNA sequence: TGTGCCAGCAGTGAGGGGACAGGGGGCTACTACGAGCAGTACTTC. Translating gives CASSEGTGGYYEQYF.

The CDR3 loop is CASSVATYDTQYF. CDR3 DNA sequence: TGTGCCAGCAGCGTAGCGACGTACGATACGCAGTATTTT. The rearrangement uses TRBV9 and TRBJ2-3, with unresolved D. V lost 0 bases and J lost 6, with 8 bases in between. Germline assignment: CDR1 SGDLS and CDR2 YYNGEE. The CDR3 totals 13 residues.

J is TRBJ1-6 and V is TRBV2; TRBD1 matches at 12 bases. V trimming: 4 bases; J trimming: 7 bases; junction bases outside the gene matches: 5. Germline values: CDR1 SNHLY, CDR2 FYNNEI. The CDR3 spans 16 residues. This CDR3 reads CASSGDRGRRNSPLHF. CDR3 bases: TGTGCCAGCAGTGGGGACAGGGGGCGACGAAATTCACCCCTCCACTTT.

The CDR3: CASSLGGTTNTGELFF. The CDR3 DNA reads as TGTGCCAGCAGCTTGGGGGGGACAACGAACACCGGGGAGCTGTTTTTT. V gene TRBV5-4 combines with J gene TRBJ2-2; D is perhaps TRBD1 (6 bases). The V end lost 0 bases, the J end lost 0 bases, and 9 bases lay between the germline ends. This CDR3 region has 16 residues. The germline CDR1 and CDR2 sequences are SGHNT and YYREEE (reference sequence).